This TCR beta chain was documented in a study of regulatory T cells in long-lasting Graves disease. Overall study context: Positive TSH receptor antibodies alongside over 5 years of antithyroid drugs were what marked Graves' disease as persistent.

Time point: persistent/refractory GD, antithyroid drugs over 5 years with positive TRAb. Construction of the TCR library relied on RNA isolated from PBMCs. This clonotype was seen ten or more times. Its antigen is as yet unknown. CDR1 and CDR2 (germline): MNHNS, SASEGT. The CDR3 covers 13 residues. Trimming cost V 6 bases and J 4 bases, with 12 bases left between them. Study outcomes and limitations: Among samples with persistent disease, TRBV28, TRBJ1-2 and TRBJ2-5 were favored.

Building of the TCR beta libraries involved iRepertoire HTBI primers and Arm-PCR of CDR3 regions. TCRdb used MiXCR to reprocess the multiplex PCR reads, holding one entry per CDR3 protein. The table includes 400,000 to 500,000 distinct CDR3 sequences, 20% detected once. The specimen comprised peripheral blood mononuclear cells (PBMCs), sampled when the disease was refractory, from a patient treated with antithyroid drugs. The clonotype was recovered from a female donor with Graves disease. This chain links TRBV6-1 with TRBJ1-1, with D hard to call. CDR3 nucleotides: TGTGCCAGCAGAATGTTGGTCGTCACTGAAGCTTTCTTT. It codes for CASRMLVVTEAFF.